The clone carrying this TCR beta chain was counted only a few times. Each CDR3 protein is one row after TCRdb ran MiXCR on the RT-PCR reads. The repertoire holds about 700,000 distinct CDR3 sequences, 11% to 15% seen once, with roughly 3.6% in the top ten. The CDR3 runs to 16 residues. The J segment lost 0 bases and the V segment lost 2 bases, leaving 4 bases of the junction unmatched. CDR1 is SGHTA and CDR2 is FQGNSA in the germline V gene. The sample was memory CD4+ T cells from blood. The sequence came from a female donor in good health, serving as a healthy control. The V and J genes are TRBV7-2 and TRBJ2-3, with 8 bases aligning to TRBD2. CDR3 in amino acids: CASSLNSGASTDTQYF. The DNA for the CDR3 is TGTGCCAGCAGCTTAAATAGCGGGGCTAGCACAGATACGCAGTATTTT.